A single sample is the source of the 2 T cell receptor beta chains below, sequenced in a study of blood T cell repertoires in COVID-19. Profiled with immunoSEQ multiplex PCR; TCRdb holds only in-frame clones, not every one. The top ten clones hold approximately 3% of a sample with around 200,000 clones, around four fifths of them seen once. The specimen was peripheral blood. These receptors were obtained from a woman older than 75 with active or convalescent COVID-19.

This clone showed up just once. The chain couples TRBV19 to TRBJ1-1; 8 bases match TRBD1. The germline CDR1 and CDR2 sequences are LNHDA and SQIVND (reference sequence). CDR3 size: 14 residues. Germline trimming cut 3 bases from V and 1 base from J; bases unmatched to any gene: 1. Written as DNA, the CDR3 is TGTGCCAGTAGTATCAGGGGGCGGAACACTGAAGCTTTCTTT. Translating it yields CASSIRGRNTEAFF.

The genes are TRBV7-6 and TRBJ2-3; 12 bases align to TRBD2. The CDR3 has 18 amino acids. Germline CDR1 SGHVS, CDR2 FNYEAQ. V lost 1 base, J lost 0 bases, and 5 bases stayed unmatched. Here the CDR3 DNA reads TGTGCCAGCAGCTTAGGACTAGCGGGGGCAACTAGCACAGATACGCAGTATTTT. Translation gives CASSLGLAGATSTDTQYF.